This T cell receptor beta chain comes out of a study of T cells after yellow fever vaccination. The wider study: Researchers used SMART-Seq v4 Ultra Low Input to prepare fractions that had low cell numbers.

The CDR3 runs 16 residues. Germline-derived CDR1 and CDR2 are SGHTA and FQGTGA. The ends lost 5 bases at V and 8 bases at J; junction bases unmatched: 14. Making TCR cDNA involved 5'RACE template switching, which added UMIs and a universal primer site. TCRdb called the 5' RACE reads again in MiXCR, with one record for every CDR3 protein. This sample carries 250,000 to 400,000 distinct CDR3 sequences, approximately 4% of them seen once, and the ten largest clones take 15% to 20%. This clonotype was detected ten times or more. The antigen remains undetermined. The study, taken as a whole, reports: Peaking faster, on day 5 versus 15, the secondary response was nonetheless weaker. Re-detected after boosting: most primary clones, about 95% of CD4 and around 86% of CD8.

This TCR came from a man aged 18-30 years who received the YFV17D yellow fever vaccine. The source was PBMCs, collected 15 days after the yellow fever booster vaccination. The chain carries TRBV7-3 and TRBJ2-1, with 8 positions matching TRBD2. The CDR3: CASSRLGSGDWDEQFF. The DNA for the CDR3 is TGTGCCAGCAGCCGCTTAGGTAGCGGGGATTGGGATGAGCAGTTCTTC. The whole variable domain, remainder taken from reference TRBV7-3 and TRBJ2-1, is GAGVSQTPSNKVTEKGKYVELRCDPISGHTALYWYRQSLGQGPEFLIYFQGTGAADDSGLPNDRFFAVRPEGSVSTLKIQRTERGDSAVYLCASSRLGSGDWDEQFFGPGTRLTVL.